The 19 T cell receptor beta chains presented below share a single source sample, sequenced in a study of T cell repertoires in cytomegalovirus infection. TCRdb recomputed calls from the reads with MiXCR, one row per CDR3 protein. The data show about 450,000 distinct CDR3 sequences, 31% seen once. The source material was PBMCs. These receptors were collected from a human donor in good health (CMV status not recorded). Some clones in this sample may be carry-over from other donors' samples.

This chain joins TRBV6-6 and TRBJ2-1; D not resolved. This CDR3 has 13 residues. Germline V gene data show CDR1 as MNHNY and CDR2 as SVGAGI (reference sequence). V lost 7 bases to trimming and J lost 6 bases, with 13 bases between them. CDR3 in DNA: TGTGCCAGCACTACTCCCCCGCGCAATGAGCAGTTCTTC. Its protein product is CASTTPPRNEQFF.

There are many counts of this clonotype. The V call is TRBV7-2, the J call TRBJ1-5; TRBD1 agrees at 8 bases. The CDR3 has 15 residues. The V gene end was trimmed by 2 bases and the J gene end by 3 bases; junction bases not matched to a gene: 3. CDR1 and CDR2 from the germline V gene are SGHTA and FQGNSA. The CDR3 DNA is TGTGCCAGCAGCTTACAGGGGGCCTCCAATCAGCCCCAGCATTTT. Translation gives CASSLQGASNQPQHF.

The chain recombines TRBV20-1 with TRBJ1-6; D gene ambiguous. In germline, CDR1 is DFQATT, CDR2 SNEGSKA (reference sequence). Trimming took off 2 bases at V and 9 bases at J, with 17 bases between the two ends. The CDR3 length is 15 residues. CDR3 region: CSARRESPNTSPLHF. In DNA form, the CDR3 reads TGCAGTGCTAGACGGGAGTCCCCCAATACTTCACCCCTCCACTTT.

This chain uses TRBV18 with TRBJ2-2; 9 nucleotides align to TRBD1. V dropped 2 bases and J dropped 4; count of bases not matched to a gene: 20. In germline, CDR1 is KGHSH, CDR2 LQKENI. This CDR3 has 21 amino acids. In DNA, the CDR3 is TGTGCCAGCTCACCATCATGGACCGAGACAGGGGGATCACGAGGCACCGGGGAGCTGTTTTTT. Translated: CASSPSWTETGGSRGTGELFF. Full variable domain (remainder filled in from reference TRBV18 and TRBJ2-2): NAGVMQNPRHLVRRRGQEARLRCSPMKGHSHVYWYRQLPEEGLKFMVYLQKENIIDESGMPKERFSAEFPKEGPSILRIQQVVRGDSAAYFCASSPSWTETGGSRGTGELFFGEGSRLTVL.

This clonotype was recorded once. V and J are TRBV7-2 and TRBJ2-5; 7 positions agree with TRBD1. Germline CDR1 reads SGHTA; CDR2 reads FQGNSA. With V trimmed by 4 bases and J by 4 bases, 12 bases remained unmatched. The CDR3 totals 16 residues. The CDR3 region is CASSSSGQFLGETQYF. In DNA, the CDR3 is TGTGCCAGCAGCTCGTCGGGACAGTTTTTAGGAGAGACCCAGTACTTC.

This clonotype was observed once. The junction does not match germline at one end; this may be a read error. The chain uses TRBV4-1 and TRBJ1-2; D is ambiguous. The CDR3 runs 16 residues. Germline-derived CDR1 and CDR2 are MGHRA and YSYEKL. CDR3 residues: CASSQDLDPANYGYTF. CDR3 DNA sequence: TGTGCCAGCAGCCAAGACTTGGACCCGGCGAACTATGGCTACACCTTC.

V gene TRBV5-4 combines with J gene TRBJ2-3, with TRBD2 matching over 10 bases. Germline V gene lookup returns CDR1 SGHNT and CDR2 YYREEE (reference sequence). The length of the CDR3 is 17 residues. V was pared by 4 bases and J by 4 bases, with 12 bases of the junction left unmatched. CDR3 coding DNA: TGTGCCAGCAGCGTTAGTACGGGGCTAGCGGGGGCAGATACGCAGTATTTT. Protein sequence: CASSVSTGLAGADTQYF.

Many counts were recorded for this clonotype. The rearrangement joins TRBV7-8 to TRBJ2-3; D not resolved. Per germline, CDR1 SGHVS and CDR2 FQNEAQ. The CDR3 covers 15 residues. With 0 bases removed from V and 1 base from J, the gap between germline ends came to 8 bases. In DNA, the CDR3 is TGTGCCAGCAGCTTAGCGCGAGACCGCACAGATACGCAGTATTTT. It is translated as CASSLARDRTDTQYF. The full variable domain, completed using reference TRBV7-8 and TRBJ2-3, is GAGVSQSPRYKVAKRGQDVALRCDPISGHVSLFWYQQALGQGPEFLTYFQNEAQLDKSGLPSDRFFAERPEGSVSTLKIQRTQQEDSAVYLCASSLARDRTDTQYFGPGTRLTVL.

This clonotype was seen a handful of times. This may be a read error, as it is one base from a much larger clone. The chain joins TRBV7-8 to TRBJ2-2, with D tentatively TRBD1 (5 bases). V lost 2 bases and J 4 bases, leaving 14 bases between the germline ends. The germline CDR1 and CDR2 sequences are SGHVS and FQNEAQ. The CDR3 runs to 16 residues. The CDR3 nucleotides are TGTGCCAGCAGCTTACTTGGGGCGATGTGCACCGGGGAGCTGTTTTTT. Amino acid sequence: CASSLLGAMCTGELFF. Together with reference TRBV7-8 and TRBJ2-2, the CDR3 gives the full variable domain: GAGVSQSPRYKVAKRGQDVALRCDPISGHVSLFWYQQALGQGPEFLTYFQNEAQLDKSGLPSDRFFAERPEGSVSTLKIQRTQQEDSAVYLCASSLLGAMCTGELFFGEGSRLTVL.

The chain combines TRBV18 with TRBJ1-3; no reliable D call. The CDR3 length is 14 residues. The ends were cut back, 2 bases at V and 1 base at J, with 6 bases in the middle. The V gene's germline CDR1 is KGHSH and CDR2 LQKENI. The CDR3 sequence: CASSPSQSGNTIYF. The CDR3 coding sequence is TGTGCCAGCTCACCATCACAGTCTGGAAACACCATATATTTT. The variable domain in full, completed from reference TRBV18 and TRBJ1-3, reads NAGVMQNPRHLVRRRGQEARLRCSPMKGHSHVYWYRQLPEEGLKFMVYLQKENIIDESGMPKERFSAEFPKEGPSILRIQQVVRGDSAAYFCASSPSQSGNTIYFGEGSWLTVV.

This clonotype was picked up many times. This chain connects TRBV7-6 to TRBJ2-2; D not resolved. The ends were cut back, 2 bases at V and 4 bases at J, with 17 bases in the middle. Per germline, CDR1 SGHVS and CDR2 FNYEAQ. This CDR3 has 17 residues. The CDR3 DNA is TGTGCCAGCAGCTTATTCGATTTAAGGTCGGGCACCGGGGAGCTGTTTTTT. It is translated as CASSLFDLRSGTGELFF.

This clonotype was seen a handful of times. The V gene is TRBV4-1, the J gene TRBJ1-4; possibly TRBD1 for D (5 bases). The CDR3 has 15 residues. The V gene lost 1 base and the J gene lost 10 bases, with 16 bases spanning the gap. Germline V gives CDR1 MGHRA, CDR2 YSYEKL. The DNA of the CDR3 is TGCGCCAGCAGCCAAGTTGGGGCAGGGAAGGGAAAACTGTTTTTT. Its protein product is CASSQVGAGKGKLFF.

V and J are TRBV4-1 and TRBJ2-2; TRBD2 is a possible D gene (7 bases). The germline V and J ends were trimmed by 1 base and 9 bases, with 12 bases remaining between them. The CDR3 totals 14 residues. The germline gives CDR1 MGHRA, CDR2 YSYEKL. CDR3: CASSQAGGGRELFF. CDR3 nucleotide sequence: TGCGCCAGCAGCCAAGCTGGGGGGGGCCGGGAGCTGTTTTTT.

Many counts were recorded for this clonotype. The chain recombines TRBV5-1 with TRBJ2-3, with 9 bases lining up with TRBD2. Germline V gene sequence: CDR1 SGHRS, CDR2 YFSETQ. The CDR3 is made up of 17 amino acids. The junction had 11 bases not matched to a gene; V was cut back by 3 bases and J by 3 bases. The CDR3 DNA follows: TGCGCCAGCAGCTCCGGATCTAGCGGGGTAGGGACAGATACGCAGTATTTT. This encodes CASSSGSSGVGTDTQYF. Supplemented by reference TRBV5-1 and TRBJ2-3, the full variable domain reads KAGVTQTPRYLIKTRGQQVTLSCSPISGHRSVSWYQQTPGQGLQFLFEYFSETQRNKGNFPGRFSGRQFSNSRSEMNVSTLELGDSALYLCASSSGSSGVGTDTQYFGPGTRLTVL.

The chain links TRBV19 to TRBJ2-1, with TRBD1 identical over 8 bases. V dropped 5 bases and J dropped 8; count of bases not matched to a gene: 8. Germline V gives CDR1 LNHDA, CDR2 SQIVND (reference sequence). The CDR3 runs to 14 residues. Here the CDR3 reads CASSLGTGGDEQFF. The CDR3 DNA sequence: TGTGCCAGTAGTCTAGGGACAGGTGGGGATGAGCAGTTCTTC.

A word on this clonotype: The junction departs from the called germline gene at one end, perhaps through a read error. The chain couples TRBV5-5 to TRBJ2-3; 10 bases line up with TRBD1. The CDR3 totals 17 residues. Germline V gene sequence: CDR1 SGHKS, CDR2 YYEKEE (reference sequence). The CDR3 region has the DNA TGTGCCAGCAGCCATGGGACAGGGGTTTCCCGCACAGATACGCATTATTTT. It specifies CASSHGTGVSRTDTHYF.

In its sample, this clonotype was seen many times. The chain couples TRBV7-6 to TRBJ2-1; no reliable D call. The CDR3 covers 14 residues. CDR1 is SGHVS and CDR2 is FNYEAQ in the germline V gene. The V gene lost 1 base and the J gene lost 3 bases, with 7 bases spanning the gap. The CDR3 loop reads CASSLGGSYNEQFF. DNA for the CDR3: TGTGCCAGCAGCTTAGGTGGCAGCTACAATGAGCAGTTCTTC.

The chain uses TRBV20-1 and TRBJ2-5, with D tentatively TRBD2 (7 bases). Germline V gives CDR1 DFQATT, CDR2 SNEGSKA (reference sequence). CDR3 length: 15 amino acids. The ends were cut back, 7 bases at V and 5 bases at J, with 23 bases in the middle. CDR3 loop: CSGGGLGGALETQYF. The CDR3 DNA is TGCAGTGGTGGCGGTTTAGGGGGGGCCCTGGAGACCCAGTACTTC.

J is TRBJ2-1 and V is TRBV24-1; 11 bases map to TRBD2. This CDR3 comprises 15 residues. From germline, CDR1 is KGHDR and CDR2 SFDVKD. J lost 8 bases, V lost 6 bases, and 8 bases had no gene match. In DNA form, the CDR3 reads TGTGCCACCAGTAATCTAGCGGGGGGTAGGGATGAGCAGTTCTTC. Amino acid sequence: CATSNLAGGRDEQFF.